This entry lists 21 T cell receptor beta chains sequenced from one sample in a study of a mutant IDH1 vaccine in newly diagnosed glioma. Time point noted: week 5, during vaccination. Vaccinated patients received 300 ug of mutant IDH1 20-mer peptide per dose, with topical imiquimod. Their antigens remain unidentified. Profiling relied on immunoSEQ multiplex PCR, and the TCRdb table lists in-frame clones only, not all of them. This table holds 25,000 to 30,000 clones, around 85% found once. The specimen was PBMCs, collected from a glioma patient whose treatment included an IDH1 peptide vaccine. The receptors come from a man aged 40-49 years with glioma. Some clones in this sample may be carry-over from other donors' samples.

Here the CDR3 DNA reads TGTGCCAGCCGGGAGGGAGGGTATAGCACTGAAGCTTTCTTT. Protein: CASREGGYSTEAFF. The chain uses TRBV6-1 and TRBJ1-1; D ambiguous. V was clipped by 8 bases and J by 4 bases, with 17 bases between them. CDR1 and CDR2 from the germline V gene are MNHNS and SASEGT. The CDR3 is 14 amino acids.

This clone appeared once. The chain uses TRBV4-3 and TRBJ2-6; D is ambiguous. Germline V lookup: CDR1 LGHNA, CDR2 YSLEER. The ends were cut back, 0 bases at V and 4 bases at J, with 7 bases in the middle. The CDR3 contains 15 residues. The CDR3 here is CASSQEMSGANVLTF. In DNA form, the CDR3 reads TGCGCCAGCAGCCAAGAGATGTCCGGGGCCAACGTCCTGACTTTC.

V and J are TRBV7-2 and TRBJ2-3; TRBD1 matches 7 bases. Germline assignment: CDR1 SGHTA and CDR2 FQGNSA. The ends lost 5 bases at V and 2 bases at J; junction bases unmatched: 7. This CDR3 has 15 amino acids. The DNA of the CDR3 is TGTGCCAGCAGCCTGACAGGGTTCGACACAGATACGCAGTATTTT. Translated, it gives CASSLTGFDTDTQYF. Based on the CDR3 plus reference TRBV7-2 and TRBJ2-3, the full variable domain is GAGVSQSPSNKVTEKGKDVELRCDPISGHTALYWYRQSLGQGLEFLIYFQGNSAPDKSGLPSDRFSAERTGGSVSTLTIQRTQQEDSAVYLCASSLTGFDTDTQYFGPGTRLTVL.

This chain uses TRBV2 with TRBJ1-2; TRBD1 agrees at 7 bases. The germline gives CDR1 SNHLY, CDR2 FYNNEI. The CDR3 contains 15 residues. The ends lost 2 bases at V and 4 bases at J; junction bases unmatched: 7. CDR3 amino acids: CASSERAGGIYGYTF. DNA for the CDR3: TGTGCCAGCAGTGAAAGGGCAGGGGGGATCTATGGCTACACCTTC.

The chain joins TRBV7-2 to TRBJ2-1, with D maybe TRBD2 (6 bases). V dropped 5 bases and J dropped 2 bases, with 10 bases sitting between them. This CDR3 is built from 14 residues. The germline V gene encodes CDR1 SGHTA and CDR2 FQGNSA. The CDR3 nucleotides are TGTGCCAGCAGCCACGGGACTCCCTACAATGAGCAGTTCTTC. Residues: CASSHGTPYNEQFF.

The CDR3 is CASSSSGQAKAFF. As DNA, the CDR3 is TGTGCCAGCAGCTCTTCGGGACAGGCCAAAGCTTTCTTT. This sequence joins TRBV7-9 and TRBJ1-1, with 8 bases fitting TRBD1. Trimming at V came to 4 bases and at J to 9 bases, leaving 7 bases not matched to a gene. Germline CDR1 reads SEHNR; CDR2 reads FQNEAQ (reference sequence). This CDR3 has 13 residues.

CDR3 loop: CASSQVSIGGNNEKLFF. DNA of the CDR3: TGTGCCAGCAGCCAAGTTAGCATCGGGGGGAATAATGAAAAACTGTTTTTT. The chain carries TRBV4-2 and TRBJ1-4, with TRBD1 as a possible D gene (5 bases). This CDR3 has 17 residues. Trimming pared 1 base from V and 4 bases from J, leaving 16 bases between. Germline V gives CDR1 LGHNA, CDR2 YNFKEQ.

This chain links TRBV10-3 with TRBJ2-7, with D possibly matching TRBD1 (5 bases). The CDR3 is 15 amino acids. With 0 bases removed from V and 5 bases from J, the gap between germline ends came to 14 bases. Germline lookup yields CDR1 ENHRY and CDR2 SYGVKD. The CDR3 here is CAISESAGLGHEQYF. The CDR3, as DNA: TGTGCCATCAGTGAGTCGGCAGGGTTGGGCCACGAGCAGTACTTC.

This chain joins TRBV6-5 and TRBJ1-1; D is unclear. Deletions cut 3 bases from V and 2 bases from J, with 16 bases between. The CDR3 totals 16 residues. Germline-derived CDR1 and CDR2 are MNHEY and SVGAGI. The CDR3 nucleotides are TGTGCCAGCAGTTATAGAGAAGGACGGACCAACACTGAAGCTTTCTTT. Amino acids: CASSYREGRTNTEAFF.

The rearrangement uses TRBV6-5 and TRBJ1-1; possibly TRBD1 for D (6 bases). Per the germline V gene, CDR1 is MNHEY and CDR2 is SVGAGI. V was cut by 0 bases and J by 4 bases, with 12 bases left in between. The CDR3 covers 15 residues. The CDR3 bases are TGTGCCAGCAGTTACTCCCGGGGAGGGGGCACTGAAGCTTTCTTT. It encodes CASSYSRGGGTEAFF.

This rearrangement joins TRBV5-4 to TRBJ2-1; TRBD1 agrees at 11 bases. The CDR3 spans 15 residues. Germline CDR1 and CDR2: SGHNT and YYREEE (reference sequence). The ends lost 4 bases at V and 6 bases at J; junction bases unmatched: 6. As DNA, the CDR3 is TGTGCCAGCAGCGGACCCGGGACAGGGGGCAATGAGCAGTTCTTC. Its translation: CASSGPGTGGNEQFF.

This chain links TRBV7-2 with TRBJ1-4; tentative D call: TRBD1 (5 bases). Germline CDR1 SGHTA, CDR2 FQGNSA. The CDR3 totals 15 residues. The V end lost 5 bases, the J end lost 3 bases, and 13 bases lay between the germline ends. This CDR3 is CASSMGPTPNEKLFF. CDR3 nucleotides: TGTGCCAGCAGCATGGGACCGACGCCTAATGAAAAACTGTTTTTT. The entire variable domain, with the rest obtained from reference TRBV7-2 and TRBJ1-4, is as follows: GAGVSQSPSNKVTEKGKDVELRCDPISGHTALYWYRQSLGQGLEFLIYFQGNSAPDKSGLPSDRFSAERTGGSVSTLTIQRTQQEDSAVYLCASSMGPTPNEKLFFGSGTQLSVL.

Here the CDR3 reads CASSFIGGATNEKLFF. The CDR3, as DNA: TGCGCCAGCAGCTTCATTGGGGGCGCAACTAATGAAAAACTGTTTTTT. The genes are TRBV5-1 and TRBJ1-4, with D perhaps matching TRBD1 (6 bases). V was clipped by 2 bases and J by 0 bases, with 11 bases between them. This CDR3 contains 16 residues. The germline V gene has CDR1 SGHRS and CDR2 YFSETQ.

The chain carries TRBV7-2 and TRBJ1-2; no clear D gene. V lost 5 bases to trimming and J lost 3 bases, with 10 bases between them. The CDR3 spans 13 residues. Germline CDR1 is SGHTA and CDR2 is FQGNSA. In DNA form, the CDR3 reads TGTGCCAGCAGCGTTAGCTTCGACTATGGCTACACCTTC. Protein sequence: CASSVSFDYGYTF. The full variable domain, completed using reference TRBV7-2 and TRBJ1-2, is GAGVSQSPSNKVTEKGKDVELRCDPISGHTALYWYRQSLGQGLEFLIYFQGNSAPDKSGLPSDRFSAERTGGSVSTLTIQRTQQEDSAVYLCASSVSFDYGYTFGSGTRLTVV.

The rearrangement joins TRBV4-3 to TRBJ1-1; the D gene is possibly TRBD1 (5 bases). Germline V gene data show CDR1 as LGHNA and CDR2 as YSLEER. The CDR3 consists of 17 residues. Trimming pared 3 bases from V and 0 bases from J, leaving 17 bases between. The CDR3 protein is CASSHKLRTPLNTEAFF. Here the CDR3 DNA reads TGCGCCAGCAGCCACAAACTCAGGACACCCTTGAACACTGAAGCTTTCTTT.

For this clone: One end of the junction is discordant with germline, which a read error may explain. The chain links TRBV6-1 to TRBJ2-2; a weak D match, TRBD2 (6 bases). Germline V CDR1 and CDR2: MNHNS, SASEGT. The length of the CDR3 is 12 residues. The DNA of the CDR3 is TGTGCCAGCAGTTCGACGGCCGGGGGGCTGTTTTTT. The encoded protein is CASSSTAGGLFF.

This clone turned up a few times. V gene TRBV11-2 combines with J gene TRBJ1-1, with TRBD1 identical over 7 bases. Germline V lookup: CDR1 SGHAT, CDR2 FQNNGV. CDR3 length equals 15 residues. V lost 5 bases to trimming and J lost 1 base; unmatched junction nucleotides: 7. For the CDR3, the DNA is TGTGCCAGCAGCCGCCGGGGACAGACGAACACTGAAGCTTTCTTT. This sequence encodes CASSRRGQTNTEAFF. Full variable domain (rest looked up from reference TRBV11-2 and TRBJ1-1): EAGVAQSPRYKIIEKRQSVAFWCNPISGHATLYWYQQILGQGPKLLIQFQNNGVVDDSQLPKDRFSAERLKGVDSTLKIQPAKLEDSAVYLCASSRRGQTNTEAFFGQGTRLTVV.

This clone has only one observation. V is TRBV7-8 and J is TRBJ1-6, with D uncertain. Per the germline V gene, CDR1 is SGHVS and CDR2 is FQNEAQ. With 1 base removed from V and 0 bases from J, the gap between germline ends came to 7 bases. The CDR3 totals 16 residues. In DNA, the CDR3 is TGTGCCAGCAGCTTAGGGGTGAACTCCTATAATTCACCCCTCCACTTT. It translates to CASSLGVNSYNSPLHF.

The V gene is TRBV6-5, the J gene TRBJ1-1, with a tentative D call TRBD1 (5 bases). Per germline, CDR1 MNHEY and CDR2 SVGAGI. The CDR3 runs to 14 residues. Trimming stripped 6 bases from V and 5 bases from J, with 16 bases between. The CDR3 DNA follows: TGTGCCAGCAGCCGACGTGGGGGTTTGACTGAAGCTTTCTTT. Its protein product is CASSRRGGLTEAFF.

This chain uses TRBV5-1 with TRBJ1-5; no firm D call. The CDR3 has 15 residues. Trimming shortened V by 0 bases and J by 4 bases, and 11 bases separated the two germline ends. Germline V gene lookup returns CDR1 SGHRS and CDR2 YFSETQ. The CDR3 sequence is CASSLGSSQNQPQHF. Here the CDR3 DNA reads TGCGCCAGCAGCTTGGGATCGTCGCAGAATCAGCCCCAGCATTTT. Variable domain in full (rest from reference TRBV5-1 and TRBJ1-5): KAGVTQTPRYLIKTRGQQVTLSCSPISGHRSVSWYQQTPGQGLQFLFEYFSETQRNKGNFPGRFSGRQFSNSRSEMNVSTLELGDSALYLCASSLGSSQNQPQHFGDGTRLSIL.

In its sample, this clone was seen a few times. The genes are TRBV6-6 and TRBJ1-5, with 8 bases identical to TRBD1. Germline-derived CDR1 and CDR2 are MNHNY and SVGAGI (reference sequence). The CDR3 loop spans 13 amino acids. V trimming: 0 bases; J trimming: 12 bases; junction bases outside the gene matches: 4. The CDR3 DNA follows: TGTGCCAGCAGTTACTCGTCACAGGGGGACCAGCATTTT. The encoded protein is CASSYSSQGDQHF.